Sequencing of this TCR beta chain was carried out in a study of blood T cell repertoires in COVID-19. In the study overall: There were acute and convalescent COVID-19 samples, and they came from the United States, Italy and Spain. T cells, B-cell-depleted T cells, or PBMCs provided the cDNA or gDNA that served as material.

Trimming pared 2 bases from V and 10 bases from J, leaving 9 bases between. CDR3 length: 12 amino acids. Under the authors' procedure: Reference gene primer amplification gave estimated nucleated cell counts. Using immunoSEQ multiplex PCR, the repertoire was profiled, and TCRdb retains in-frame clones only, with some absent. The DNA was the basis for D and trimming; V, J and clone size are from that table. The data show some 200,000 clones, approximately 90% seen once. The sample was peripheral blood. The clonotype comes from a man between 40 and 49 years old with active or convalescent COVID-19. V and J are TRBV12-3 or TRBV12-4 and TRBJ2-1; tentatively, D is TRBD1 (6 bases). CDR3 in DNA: TGTGCCAGCAGTTTAATAGGGACAGAGCAGTTCTTC. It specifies CASSLIGTEQFF.